These 31 T cell receptor beta chains came from one sample sequenced in a study of response to subunit inactivated influenza vaccine. MiXCR, run by TCRdb on the RT-PCR reads, gives a single entry per CDR3 protein. The sample holds around 790,000 distinct CDR3 sequences, approximately 21% seen once. The sample in question was PBMCs from blood, obtained around 5 days after vaccination. The source is a man aged 50 to 60 who received an inactivated influenza vaccine.

This sequence joins TRBV5-6 and TRBJ1-6, with D possibly being TRBD1 (5 bases). The CDR3 covers 15 residues. Trimming cost V 2 bases and J 7 bases, with 13 bases left between them. In germline, CDR1 is SGHDT, CDR2 YYEEEE. The CDR3 protein is CASSLGTVNNSPLHF. The CDR3 DNA sequence: TGTGCCAGCAGCTTAGGGACCGTCAACAATTCACCCCTCCACTTT.

This chain uses TRBV29-1 with TRBJ1-1; D is possibly TRBD1 (5 bases). This CDR3 has 12 residues. The germline V and J ends were trimmed by 7 bases and 2 bases, with 11 bases remaining between them. Germline CDR1 reads SQVTM; CDR2 reads ANQGSEA. This CDR3 is CSGGHANTEAFF. CDR3 DNA: TGCAGCGGAGGACATGCCAACACTGAAGCTTTCTTT.

This clonotype was observed many times. The CDR3 bases are TGTGCCAGCAGCGGGGACAGGGGTTACACCGGGGAGCTGTTTTTT. It codes for CASSGDRGYTGELFF. The J gene is TRBJ2-2, the V gene TRBV7-2, with TRBD1 matching 10 bases. Germline CDR1 is SGHTA and CDR2 is FQGNSA. The V gene end was trimmed by 5 bases and the J gene end by 3 bases; junction bases not matched to a gene: 3. This CDR3 has 15 amino acids.

The rearrangement joins TRBV20-1 to TRBJ2-3; D may be TRBD1 (6 bases). The CDR3 has 16 amino acids. CDR1 is DFQATT and CDR2 is SNEGSKA in the germline V gene (reference sequence). Trimming shortened V by 5 bases and J by 4 bases, and 22 bases separated the two germline ends. CDR3 sequence reads: CSASNPTGGPADTQYF. The CDR3 DNA reads TGCAGTGCTTCTAACCCGACAGGCGGCCCAGCAGATACGCAGTATTTT.

This clonotype showed up just a few times. J is TRBJ2-7 and V is TRBV20-1, with D tentatively TRBD1 (6 bases). This CDR3 comprises 14 residues. The V end lost 2 bases, the J end lost 0 bases, and 11 bases lay between the germline ends. CDR1 DFQATT and CDR2 SNEGSKA come from the germline V gene (reference sequence). The CDR3 nucleotides are TGCAGTGCTAGACCCTCAGGGGTCTCCTACGAGCAGTACTTC. Its translation: CSARPSGVSYEQYF.

This clonotype turned up a few times. The rearrangement uses TRBV15 and TRBJ2-3, with D unresolved. The CDR3 consists of 13 residues. V lost 5 bases, J lost 3 bases, and 9 bases lay in between. CDR1 is LNHNV and CDR2 is YYDKDF in the germline V gene (reference sequence). The CDR3 loop is CATSLGKTDTQYF. In nucleotides, the CDR3 is TGTGCCACCAGCCTAGGGAAAACAGATACGCAGTATTTT.

Here the CDR3 reads CASSGAAYEQYF. Here the CDR3 DNA reads TGTGCCAGCAGTGGAGCGGCCTACGAGCAGTACTTC. J is TRBJ2-7 and V is TRBV6-1; possible D gene TRBD2, 5 bases. V gave up 4 bases and J gave up 2 bases, with 6 bases separating them. From germline, CDR1 is MNHNS and CDR2 SASEGT. The CDR3 runs 12 residues.

This clonotype was recorded a few times. The J gene is TRBJ2-1, the V gene TRBV6-5; 8 nucleotides align to TRBD2. The V gene end was trimmed by 2 bases and the J gene end by 6 bases; junction bases not matched to a gene: 3. Germline-derived CDR1 and CDR2 are MNHEY and SVGAGI. The CDR3 totals 14 residues. CDR3 DNA: TGTGCCAGCAGTTACGGGACTAGAATCAATGAGCAGTTCTTC. It codes for CASSYGTRINEQFF.

This clonotype was seen only a few times. The genes are TRBV27 and TRBJ2-7; D possibly uses TRBD1 or TRBD2 (5 bases each). Germline V gene data show CDR1 as MNHEY and CDR2 as SMNVEV (reference sequence). Trimming shortened V by 5 bases and J by 7 bases, and 21 bases separated the two germline ends. CDR3 size: 15 residues. CDR3 region: CASSVTRTRGEEQYF. CDR3 nucleotides: TGTGCCAGCAGTGTAACCCGGACGAGGGGAGAGGAGCAGTACTTC.

This clonotype has ten or more counts. V gene TRBV29-1 combines with J gene TRBJ2-5; D is possibly TRBD2 (6 bases). The CDR3 sequence is 12 residues long. Germline loops: CDR1 SQVTM, CDR2 ANQGSEA. Trimming shortened V by 4 bases and J by 2 bases, and 8 bases separated the two germline ends. The CDR3: CSVGGVQETQYF. CDR3 DNA sequence: TGCAGCGTTGGGGGGGTTCAAGAGACCCAGTACTTC.

This clonotype was found many times. CDR3 in amino acids: CARPRTVGGLSYEQYF. In DNA, the CDR3 is TGCGCCAGGCCGAGAACAGTCGGAGGGCTCTCCTACGAGCAGTACTTC. The chain carries TRBV5-1 and TRBJ2-7, with D maybe TRBD2 (6 bases). Per germline, CDR1 SGHRS and CDR2 YFSETQ. The CDR3 is 16 residues long. Trimming took 8 bases from V and 0 from J, leaving 21 bases between them.

J is TRBJ2-1 and V is TRBV20-1; 13 bases match TRBD2. The CDR3 totals 14 residues. CDR1 is DFQATT and CDR2 is SNEGSKA in the germline V gene (reference sequence). After removal of 3 bases from V and 8 bases from J, the junction contained 4 bases not matched to a gene. DNA of the CDR3: TGCAGTGCTAGTGGGACTAGCGGGACCGATGAGCAGTTCTTC. This gives the protein CSASGTSGTDEQFF.

This clonotype appeared a few times. The chain employs TRBV5-1 and TRBJ1-4; TRBD1 is a possible D gene (5 bases). Germline-derived CDR1 and CDR2 are SGHRS and YFSETQ. Trimming cost V 1 base and J 3 bases, with 10 bases left between them. The CDR3 totals 15 residues. The CDR3 reads CASSLSGGANEKLFF. The DNA for the CDR3 is TGCGCCAGCAGCTTGTCGGGGGGTGCTAATGAAAAACTGTTTTTT.

Ten or more counts support this clonotype. V and J are TRBV28 and TRBJ2-7; D not certain. Trimming shortened V by 2 bases and J by 7 bases, and 12 bases separated the two germline ends. The CDR3 is 13 residues long. Per the germline V gene, CDR1 is MDHEN and CDR2 is SYDVKM. This chain's CDR3 is CASSLGRSREQYF. The CDR3 DNA reads TGTGCCAGCAGTTTAGGACGGTCAAGGGAGCAGTACTTC.

This clonotype was counted a few times. V gene TRBV3-1 combines with J gene TRBJ2-7; 7 bases are a match to TRBD1. V lost 3 bases, J lost 2 bases, and 4 bases stayed unmatched. Germline values: CDR1 LGHDT, CDR2 YNNKEL (reference sequence). The CDR3 runs 14 residues. For the CDR3, the DNA is TGTGCCAGCAGCCAGAGACAGGGTACCTACGAGCAGTACTTC. It codes for CASSQRQGTYEQYF.

This clonotype was seen a few times. The CDR3 DNA sequence: TGTGCCAGCAGCGCTATGTGGGGAGGGGTGAACACTGAAGCTTTCTTT. Translated, it gives CASSAMWGGVNTEAFF. V and J are TRBV7-2 and TRBJ1-1; D is perhaps TRBD1 (5 bases). The CDR3 spans 16 residues. CDR1 is SGHTA and CDR2 is FQGNSA in the germline V gene. V lost 5 bases and J 0 bases, leaving 16 bases between the germline ends. Full variable domain (missing parts from reference TRBV7-2 and TRBJ1-1): GAGVSQSPSNKVTEKGKDVELRCDPISGHTALYWYRQSLGQGLEFLIYFQGNSAPDKSGLPSDRFSAERTGGSVSTLTIQRTQQEDSAVYLCASSAMWGGVNTEAFFGQGTRLTVV.

The chain recombines TRBV20-1 with TRBJ2-5; D tentatively reads TRBD1 or TRBD2 (5 bases each). The CDR3 covers 14 residues. Trimming removed 5 bases from V and 5 bases from J, with 18 bases in between. Germline CDR1 and CDR2: DFQATT and SNEGSKA (reference sequence). CDR3 DNA sequence: TGCAGTGCTGGGGGACCGCTCCGGAGGGAGACCCAGTACTTC. Translating gives CSAGGPLRRETQYF.

V is TRBV27 and J is TRBJ2-1, with TRBD2 matching over 13 bases. Per germline, CDR1 MNHEY and CDR2 SMNVEV (reference sequence). The CDR3 length is 22 residues. V was clipped by 1 base and J by 1 base; unmatched bases: 16. In DNA, the CDR3 is TGTGCCAGCAGTTTATGGGGGACGCCGGGACTAGCGGGACTCCGGTCCTACAATGAGCAGTTCTTC. This gives the protein CASSLWGTPGLAGLRSYNEQFF.

This clonotype came up many times. One junction end disagrees with the germline gene, perhaps due to a read error. V gene TRBV5-1 combines with J gene TRBJ2-5; 8 nucleotides agree with TRBD1. Germline values: CDR1 SGHRS, CDR2 YFSETQ. The CDR3 length is 14 residues. CDR3 sequence: CASSFGQGKETQYF. CDR3 nucleotide sequence: TGTGCCAGCAGTTTCGGACAGGGAAAAGAGACCCAGTACTTC.

This clonotype was observed a few times. The rearrangement links TRBV7-9 to TRBJ2-3; TRBD2 matches at 14 bases. The CDR3 is made up of 17 amino acids. Germline V CDR1 and CDR2: SEHNR, FQNEAQ (reference sequence). The trim removed 2 bases at V and 3 bases at J, leaving 4 bases unmatched. CDR3 sequence reads: CASSLPGLAGVTDTQYF. CDR3 in DNA: TGTGCCAGCAGCTTACCGGGACTAGCGGGAGTAACAGATACGCAGTATTTT. Supplemented by reference TRBV7-9 and TRBJ2-3, the full variable domain reads DTGVSQNPRHKITKRGQNVTFRCDPISEHNRLYWYRQTLGQGPEFLTYFQNEAQLEKSRLLSDRFSAERPKGSFSTLEIQRTEQGDSAMYLCASSLPGLAGVTDTQYFGPGTRLTVL.

This rearrangement joins TRBV7-6 to TRBJ2-2; 7 bases align to TRBD2. CDR1 and CDR2 from the germline V gene are SGHVS and FNYEAQ. The CDR3 sequence is 18 residues long. The V gene end was trimmed by 5 bases and the J gene end by 0 bases; junction bases not matched to a gene: 12. CDR3 bases: TGTGCCAGCAGCCACCGTGCCCAGCGGGGAGCGAACACCGGGGAGCTGTTTTTT. It specifies CASSHRAQRGANTGELFF.

This chain uses TRBV7-3 with TRBJ2-1; D gene unclear. Germline loops: CDR1 SGHTA, CDR2 FQGTGA. The germline V and J ends were trimmed by 10 bases and 6 bases, with 16 bases remaining between them. The CDR3 contains 13 residues. In DNA, the CDR3 is TGTGCCATGGGCCCCGGGCTCCTCAATGAGCAGTTCTTC. Protein product: CAMGPGLLNEQFF.

The chain couples TRBV20-1 to TRBJ2-7; 8 positions match TRBD1. This CDR3 is 15 amino acids long. Trimming at V came to 1 base and at J to 2 bases, leaving 7 bases not matched to a gene. Per germline, CDR1 DFQATT and CDR2 SNEGSKA (reference sequence). CDR3 DNA: TGCAGTGCTAGAGTGCGGACAGGGAACCCCTACGAGCAGTACTTC. Its translation: CSARVRTGNPYEQYF.

This clonotype was seen at least ten times. V usage is TRBV6-1 and J usage is TRBJ1-1; D gene unclear. Germline V gene lookup returns CDR1 MNHNS and CDR2 SASEGT. The CDR3 extends over 13 amino acids. Trimming shortened V by 6 bases and J by 0 bases, and 8 bases separated the two germline ends. CDR3 residues: CASRRPMNTEAFF. The CDR3 coding sequence is TGTGCCAGCAGAAGACCAATGAACACTGAAGCTTTCTTT.

Details on this clonotype: A much bigger clone sits one base away, suggesting this may be a read error. The rearrangement joins TRBV11-2 to TRBJ2-7; TRBD1 agrees at 9 bases. CDR1 and CDR2 from the germline V gene are SGHAT and FQNNGV. The V and J ends lost 6 bases and 5 bases, in that order; junction bases with no gene match: 2. The CDR3 is made up of 12 amino acids. The DNA for the CDR3 is TGTGCCAGCAGGTGGACAGGGGACGAGCAGTACTTC. It specifies CASRWTGDEQYF.

CDR3 sequence: CASSLVTGAGADTQYF. In DNA, the CDR3 is TGTGCCAGCAGCTTAGTCACGGGGGCTGGCGCAGATACGCAGTATTTT. This rearrangement joins TRBV7-2 to TRBJ2-3; D possibly matches TRBD1 or TRBD2 (6 bases each). V was cut by 1 base and J by 4 bases, with 15 bases left in between. Germline V lookup: CDR1 SGHTA, CDR2 FQGNSA. The CDR3 contains 16 residues.

V and J are TRBV27 and TRBJ1-1, with D possibly matching TRBD1 (6 bases). This CDR3 has 13 residues. CDR1 MNHEY and CDR2 SMNVEV come from the germline V gene (reference sequence). Trimming removed 5 bases at V and 7 bases at J, with 14 bases between. The CDR3 nucleotides read TGTGCCAGCAGTCCGAACAGGGAGGGTGAAGCTTTCTTT. Protein product: CASSPNREGEAFF.

This chain joins TRBV19 and TRBJ2-5; 10 bases are shared with TRBD2. The V gene's germline CDR1 is LNHDA and CDR2 SQIVND (reference sequence). The V gene end was trimmed by 2 bases and the J gene end by 3 bases; junction bases not matched to a gene: 3. CDR3 length: 15 residues. CDR3 loop: CASSIRLAGEETQYF. The CDR3 DNA reads as TGTGCCAGTAGTATACGTCTAGCGGGAGAAGAGACCCAGTACTTC.

V and J are TRBV27 and TRBJ2-3; no clear D gene. V gave up 6 bases and J gave up 0 bases, with 7 bases separating them. The CDR3 is made up of 13 amino acids. The germline V gene encodes CDR1 MNHEY and CDR2 SMNVEV (reference sequence). CDR3 amino acids: CASRIQSTDTQYF. The CDR3, as DNA: TGTGCCAGCAGAATACAGAGCACAGATACGCAGTATTTT.

The chain uses TRBV28 and TRBJ2-1; D uncertain. The V gene lost 6 bases and the J gene lost 7 bases, with 7 bases spanning the gap. This CDR3 has 11 residues. CDR1 and CDR2 from the germline V gene are MDHEN and SYDVKM. The CDR3 DNA is TGTGCCAGCAGAGTCGCTAATGAGCAGTTCTTC. It yields the protein CASRVANEQFF.

The chain employs TRBV25-1 and TRBJ2-2; D is unresolved. Looked up from germline, CDR1 is MGHDK and CDR2 is SYGVNS. This CDR3 is built from 13 residues. Trimming removed 6 bases from V and 1 base from J, with 6 bases in between. The CDR3 protein is CASRGWNTGELFF. CDR3 DNA: TGTGCCAGCAGGGGATGGAACACCGGGGAGCTGTTTTTT.